A single sample gave rise to the 6 T cell receptor beta chains below, sequenced in a study of cytomegalovirus exposure and HLA in healthy donors. The PCR ran on 60 Vbeta and 13 Jbeta primers. Assay: immunoSEQ multiplex PCR; the TCRdb copy retains only in-frame clones and omits some. Here the sample spans about 180,000 clones, 80% being singletons. Sequenced input: PBMCs. The receptors originated from a man aged 25-45 years in good health and CMV-seropositive.

This clone was detected once. V usage is TRBV6-6 and J usage is TRBJ2-1, with 9 bases matching TRBD2. CDR3 size: 14 residues. CDR1 and CDR2 (germline): MNHNY, SVGAGI (reference sequence). With V trimmed by 6 bases and J by 8 bases, 8 bases remained unmatched. CDR3 protein: CASRFSGSADEQFF. The CDR3 coding sequence is TGTGCCAGCAGGTTTAGCGGGAGTGCCGATGAGCAGTTCTTC.

This sequence joins TRBV7-9 and TRBJ2-2, with 8 bases lining up with TRBD2. The CDR3 spans 15 residues. Germline V lookup: CDR1 SEHNR, CDR2 FQNEAQ (reference sequence). Trimming cost V 1 base and J 6 bases; bases outside gene matches: 4. The CDR3 DNA reads TGTGCCAGCAGCTTAGGCGGGGGGCCTTCCGGGGAGCTGTTTTTT. Protein sequence: CASSLGGGPSGELFF.

The V call is TRBV5-1, the J call TRBJ2-5; TRBD1 matches 8 bases. CDR3 length: 14 residues. Germline CDR1 and CDR2: SGHRS and YFSETQ. V lost 5 bases and J lost 5; bases outside the gene matches: 8. CDR3 bases: TGCGCCAGCAGTTATGGACAGGGCCGGGAGACCCAGTACTTC. Encoded protein: CASSYGQGRETQYF.

This rearrangement joins TRBV4-1 to TRBJ2-3, with a possible D match to TRBD1 (5 bases). CDR3 length: 13 amino acids. V lost 0 bases and J lost 4, with 5 bases in between. The germline gives CDR1 MGHRA, CDR2 YSYEKL. Here the CDR3 DNA reads TGCGCCAGCAGCCAAGAAGGGGCAGATACGCAGTATTTT. Translating it yields CASSQEGADTQYF.

The J gene is TRBJ2-7, the V gene TRBV5-5; 9 bases match TRBD1. V shed 0 bases, J shed 3 bases, and the junction held 7 bases outside the gene matches. Germline loops: CDR1 SGHKS, CDR2 YYEKEE (reference sequence). This CDR3 spans 16 amino acids. The CDR3 loop reads CASSLAYRGRGYEQYF. CDR3 bases: TGTGCCAGCAGCTTGGCCTACAGGGGGCGCGGCTACGAGCAGTACTTC.

This chain uses TRBV6-5 with TRBJ1-2; no clear D gene. V lost 9 bases and J lost 0, with 8 bases in between. In germline, CDR1 is MNHEY, CDR2 SVGAGI. The CDR3 is made up of 12 amino acids. The CDR3 loop is CASRRSNYGYTF. CDR3 nucleotide sequence: TGTGCCAGTCGGCGGTCTAACTATGGCTACACCTTC.